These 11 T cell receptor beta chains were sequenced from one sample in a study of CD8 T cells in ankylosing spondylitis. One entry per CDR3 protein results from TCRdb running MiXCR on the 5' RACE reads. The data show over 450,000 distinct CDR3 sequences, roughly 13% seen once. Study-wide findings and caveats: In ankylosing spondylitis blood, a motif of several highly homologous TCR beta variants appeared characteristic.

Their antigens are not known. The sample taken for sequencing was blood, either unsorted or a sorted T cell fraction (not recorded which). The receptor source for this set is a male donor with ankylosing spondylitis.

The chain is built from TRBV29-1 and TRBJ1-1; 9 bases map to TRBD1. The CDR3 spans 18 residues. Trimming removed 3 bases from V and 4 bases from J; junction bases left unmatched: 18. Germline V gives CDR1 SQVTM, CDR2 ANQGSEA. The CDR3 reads CSVEMGGARTGVFTEAFF. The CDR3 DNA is TGCAGCGTTGAGATGGGGGGAGCGAGGACAGGGGTTTTCACTGAAGCTTTCTTT. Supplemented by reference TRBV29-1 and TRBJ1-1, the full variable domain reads SAVISQKPSRDICQRGTSLTIQCQVDSQVTMMFWYRQQPGQSLTLIATANQGSEATYESGFVIDKFPISRPNLTFSTLTVSNMSPEDSSIYLCSVEMGGARTGVFTEAFFGQGTRLTVV.

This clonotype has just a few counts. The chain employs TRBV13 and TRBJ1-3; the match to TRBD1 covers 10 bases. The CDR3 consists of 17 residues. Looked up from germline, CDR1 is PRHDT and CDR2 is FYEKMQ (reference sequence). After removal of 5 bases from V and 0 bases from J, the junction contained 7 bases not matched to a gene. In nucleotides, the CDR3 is TGTGCCAGCAGCGACCGGACAGGGGGGTACTCTGGAAACACCATATATTTT. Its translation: CASSDRTGGYSGNTIYF.

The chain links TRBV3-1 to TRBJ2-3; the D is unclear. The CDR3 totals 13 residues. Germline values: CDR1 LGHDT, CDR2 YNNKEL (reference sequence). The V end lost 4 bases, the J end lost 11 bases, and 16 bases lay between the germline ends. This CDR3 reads CASSPSRFEVQYF. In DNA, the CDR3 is TGTGCCAGCAGCCCCTCCCGGTTTGAGGTGCAGTATTTT.

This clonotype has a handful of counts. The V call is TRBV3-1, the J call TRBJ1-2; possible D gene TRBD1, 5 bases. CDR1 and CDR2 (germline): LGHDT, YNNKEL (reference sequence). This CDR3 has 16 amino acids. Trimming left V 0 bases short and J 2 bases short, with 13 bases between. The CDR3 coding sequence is TGTGCCAGCAGCCAAGATCGGAGGGGACTCAACTATGGCTACACCTTC. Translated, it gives CASSQDRRGLNYGYTF.

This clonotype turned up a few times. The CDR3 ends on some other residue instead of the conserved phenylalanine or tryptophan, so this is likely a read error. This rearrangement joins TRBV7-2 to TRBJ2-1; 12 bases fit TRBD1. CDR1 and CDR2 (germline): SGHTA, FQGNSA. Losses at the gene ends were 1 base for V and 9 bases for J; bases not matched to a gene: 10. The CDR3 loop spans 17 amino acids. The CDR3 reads CASSLVVGGTGGFEQFL. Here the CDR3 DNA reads TGTGCCAGCAGCTTAGTAGTGGGGGGGACAGGGGGCTTTGAGCAGTTCTTG.

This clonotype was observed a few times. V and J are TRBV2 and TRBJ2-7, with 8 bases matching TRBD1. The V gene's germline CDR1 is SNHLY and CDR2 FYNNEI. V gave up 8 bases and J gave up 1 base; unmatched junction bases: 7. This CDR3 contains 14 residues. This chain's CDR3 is CASLPDRASYEQYF. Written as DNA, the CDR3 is TGTGCCAGCCTACCGGACAGGGCGTCCTACGAGCAGTACTTC. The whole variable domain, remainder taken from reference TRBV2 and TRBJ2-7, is EPEVTQTPSHQVTQMGQEVILRCVPISNHLYFYWYRQILGQKVEFLVSFYNNEISEKSEIFDDQFSVERPDGSNFTLKIRSTKLEDSAMYFCASLPDRASYEQYFGPGTRLTVT.

The chain's CDR3 is CASSQTNNEQFF. The CDR3 nucleotides are TGTGCCAGCAGCCAAACTAACAATGAGCAGTTCTTC. The chain combines TRBV4-2 with TRBJ2-1; D gene uncertain. The V end was cut by 2 bases, the J end by 5 bases, with 4 bases between. The CDR3 length is 12 residues. Germline V CDR1 and CDR2: LGHNA, YNFKEQ.

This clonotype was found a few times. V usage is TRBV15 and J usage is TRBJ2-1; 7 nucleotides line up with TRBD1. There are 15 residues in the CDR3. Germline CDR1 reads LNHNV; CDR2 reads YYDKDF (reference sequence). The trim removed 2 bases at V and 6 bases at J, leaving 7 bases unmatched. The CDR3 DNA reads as TGTGCCACCAGCAGAAACCCGACAGGGACCAATGAGCAGTTCTTC. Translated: CATSRNPTGTNEQFF. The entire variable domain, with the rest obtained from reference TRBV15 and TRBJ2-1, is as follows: DAMVIQNPRYQVTQFGKPVTLSCSQTLNHNVMYWYQQKSSQAPKLLFHYYDKDFNNEADTPDNFQSRRPNTSFCFLDIRSPGLGDTAMYLCATSRNPTGTNEQFFGPGTRLTVL.

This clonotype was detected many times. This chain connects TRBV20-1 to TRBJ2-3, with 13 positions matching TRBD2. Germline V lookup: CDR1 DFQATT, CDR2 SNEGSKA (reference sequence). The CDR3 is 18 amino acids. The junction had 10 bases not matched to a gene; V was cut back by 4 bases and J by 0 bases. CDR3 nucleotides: TGCAGTGCTACCTGGACTAGCGGGAGAAGAGCTAGCACAGATACGCAGTATTTT. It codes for CSATWTSGRRASTDTQYF.

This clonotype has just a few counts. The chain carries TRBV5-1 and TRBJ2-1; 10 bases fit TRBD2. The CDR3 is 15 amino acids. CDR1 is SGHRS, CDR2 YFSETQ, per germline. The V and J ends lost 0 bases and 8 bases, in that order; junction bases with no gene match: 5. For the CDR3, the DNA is TGCGCCAGCAGCTTGGAGGCTAGCGGGAGCTATGAGCAGTTCTTC. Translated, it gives CASSLEASGSYEQFF.

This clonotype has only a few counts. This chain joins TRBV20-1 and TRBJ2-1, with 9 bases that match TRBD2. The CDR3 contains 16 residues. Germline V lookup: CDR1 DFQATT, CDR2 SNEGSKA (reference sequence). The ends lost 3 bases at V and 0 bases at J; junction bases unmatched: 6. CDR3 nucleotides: TGCAGTGCTAGTTCCCTAGCGGGGTACTCCTACAATGAGCAGTTCTTC. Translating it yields CSASSLAGYSYNEQFF.